The source of this TCR beta chain is a study of technical replicates of blood from four donors. Germline CDR1 and CDR2: SNHLY and FYNNEI. With 1 base removed from V and 0 bases from J, the gap between germline ends came to 12 bases. This CDR3 contains 16 residues. Repertoires were generated with immunoSEQ multiplex PCR, while TCRdb's copy carries only in-frame clones and drops some. The data contain under 95,000 clones, nearly 97% of them singletons. In this sample, this clone turned up once. This clonotype was sampled from a human donor in good health. The material sequenced was T cells isolated from PBMCs. This chain uses TRBV2 with TRBJ1-1; TRBD1 is a possible D gene (6 bases). The CDR3 is CASSEDLRTVNTEAFF. The CDR3 bases are TGTGCCAGCAGTGAAGATCTTCGGACAGTGAACACTGAAGCTTTCTTT.